Listed here are 13 T cell receptor beta chains from one sample, sequenced in a study of blood T cell repertoires in COVID-19. Only in-frame clones appear in the TCRdb table, and some are missing; sequencing was by immunoSEQ multiplex PCR. The repertoire holds 200,000 to 300,000 clones, with 80% to 90% as singletons. Sequenced: peripheral blood. These receptors originate from a man aged 60 to 69 with acute or convalescent COVID-19.

The chain joins TRBV4-3 to TRBJ2-1; TRBD2 is a possible D gene (6 bases). Germline CDR1 reads LGHNA; CDR2 reads YSLEER. CDR3 length equals 13 residues. Trimming took off 3 bases at V and 10 bases at J, with 13 bases between the two ends. CDR3 DNA sequence: TGCGCCAGCAGCCATTACACTAGCCGGGAGCAGTTCTTC. It yields the protein CASSHYTSREQFF.

The V and J genes are TRBV30 and TRBJ1-1; 8 bases match TRBD1. The germline V gene has CDR1 GTSNPN and CDR2 SVGIG (reference sequence). This CDR3 has 17 amino acids. Trimming at V came to 3 bases and at J to 5 bases, leaving 17 bases not matched to a gene. Here the CDR3 reads CAWSPDRGEGVGTEAFF. CDR3 DNA: TGTGCCTGGAGCCCAGACAGGGGTGAAGGGGTAGGAACTGAAGCTTTCTTT.

A remark on this clone: The sample contains more than one DNA sequence encoding this CDR3. The chain is built from TRBV3-1 (or the pseudogene TRBV3-2) and TRBJ1-4; D perhaps matches TRBD1 (5 bases). The CDR3 has 14 residues. V was clipped by 4 bases and J by 4 bases, with 10 bases between them. Germline assignment: CDR1 LGHDT and CDR2 YNNKEL (reference sequence). The CDR3 DNA sequence: TGTGCCAGCAGCCCCGACAGACTTAATGAAAAACTGTTTTTT. This translates into CASSPDRLNEKLFF.

The rearrangement links TRBV10-3 to TRBJ1-3, with TRBD1 identical over 7 bases. The CDR3 length is 19 residues. The J segment lost 4 bases and the V segment lost 3 bases, leaving 18 bases of the junction unmatched. The V gene's germline CDR1 is ENHRY and CDR2 SYGVKD. The CDR3 spells CAISEKRTGLLNPGNTIYF. The CDR3 DNA reads TGTGCCATCAGTGAAAAGAGGACAGGACTACTCAACCCGGGAAACACCATATATTTT.

The count of this clone is one. Written as DNA, the CDR3 is TGTGCCAGCTCGGCGGGAGGGGTGAACACCGGGGAGCTGTTTTTT. Protein: CASSAGGVNTGELFF. The chain uses TRBV7-3 and TRBJ2-2, with TRBD2 matching over 9 bases. Germline lookup yields CDR1 SGHTA and CDR2 FQGTGA. The CDR3 runs to 15 residues. Unmatched junction bases numbered 5, after V lost 8 bases and J lost 1 base.

This chain joins TRBV7-9 and TRBJ2-7, with a tentative D call TRBD1 (5 bases). Germline CDR1 SEHNR, CDR2 FQNEAQ (reference sequence). Trimming took 3 bases from V and 2 from J, leaving 11 bases between them. CDR3 length: 14 residues. CDR3 in amino acids: CASSFWTQPYEQYF. CDR3 DNA: TGTGCCAGCAGCTTCTGGACACAACCCTACGAGCAGTACTTC.

The gene calls are TRBV28 and TRBJ1-5, with TRBD1 matching over 8 bases. V dropped 6 bases and J dropped 0; count of bases not matched to a gene: 7. Germline lookup yields CDR1 MDHEN and CDR2 SYDVKM. CDR3 size: 16 residues. DNA for the CDR3: TGTGCCAGCAGGACCCCCGGACAGGGTAGCAATCAGCCCCAGCATTTT. It is translated as CASRTPGQGSNQPQHF.

This sequence joins TRBV3-1 (or the pseudogene TRBV3-2) and TRBJ2-7; TRBD1 matches 10 bases. V lost 4 bases, J lost 3 bases, and 6 bases stayed unmatched. Germline CDR1 is LGHDT and CDR2 is YNNKEL (reference sequence). This CDR3 is built from 15 residues. CDR3 residues: CASSLPGQGIYEQYF. The DNA for the CDR3 is TGTGCCAGCAGCCTCCCGGGACAGGGGATCTACGAGCAGTACTTC.

This clone was seen once. The J gene is TRBJ1-5, the V gene TRBV6-5; 9 positions match TRBD1. This CDR3 is 14 amino acids long. Trimming cost V 6 bases and J 4 bases; bases outside gene matches: 4. CDR1 MNHEY and CDR2 SVGAGI come from the germline V gene. CDR3 amino acids: CASRQGAWNQPQHF. CDR3 DNA: TGTGCCAGCAGACAGGGGGCTTGGAATCAGCCCCAGCATTTT.

The rearrangement uses TRBV2 and TRBJ2-1; TRBD1 matches 7 bases. Germline CDR1 SNHLY, CDR2 FYNNEI. This CDR3 comprises 19 residues. The V segment lost 3 bases and the J segment 0 bases; nucleotides outside the gene matches: 14. The CDR3 here is CASSDPLTGRSGSYNEQFF. The CDR3, as DNA: TGTGCCAGCAGTGACCCCTTGACAGGGCGGAGCGGCTCCTACAATGAGCAGTTCTTC. The entire variable domain, with the rest obtained from reference TRBV2 and TRBJ2-1, is as follows: EPEVTQTPSHQVTQMGQEVILRCVPISNHLYFYWYRQILGQKVEFLVSFYNNEISEKSEIFDDQFSVERPDGSNFTLKIRSTKLEDSAMYFCASSDPLTGRSGSYNEQFFGPGTRLTVL.

The chain links TRBV28 to TRBJ1-2; 7 nucleotides line up with TRBD1. In germline, CDR1 is MDHEN, CDR2 SYDVKM. The CDR3 spans 13 residues. Germline trimming cut 8 bases from V and 4 bases from J; bases unmatched to any gene: 7. Here the CDR3 DNA reads TGTGCCAGCCTGACAGGGACGTTCTATGGCTACACCTTC. Translated, it gives CASLTGTFYGYTF.

This chain links TRBV9 with TRBJ1-6; possible D gene TRBD1, 5 bases. V was clipped by 3 bases and J by 10 bases, with 20 bases between them. Germline values: CDR1 SGDLS, CDR2 YYNGEE. This CDR3 is 16 amino acids long. CDR3 coding DNA: TGTGCCAGCAGCGGGGGTGGCTCGGCAGGGTCCTCACCCCTCCACTTT. Translating gives CASSGGGSAGSSPLHF. Full variable domain (missing parts from reference TRBV9 and TRBJ1-6): DSGVTQTPKHLITATGQRVTLRCSPRSGDLSVYWYQQSLDQGLQFLIQYYNGEERAKGNILERFSAQQFPDLHSELNLSSLELGDSALYFCASSGGGSAGSSPLHFGNGTRLTVT.

The V gene is TRBV29-1, the J gene TRBJ2-1; TRBD1 might be the D (5 bases). The CDR3 length is 14 residues. The V end was cut by 5 bases, the J end by 8 bases, with 19 bases between. CDR1 and CDR2 (germline): SQVTM, ANQGSEA. The CDR3 here is CSVRQGGVFDEQFF. In DNA form, the CDR3 reads TGCAGCGTTAGGCAGGGTGGGGTTTTCGATGAGCAGTTCTTC.